The entry that follows covers one TCR beta chain sequence. Seattle patients were enrolled during active infection and followed longitudinally. As handled by the study authors: For nucleated cells, counts were estimated from reference gene primer amplification. The method was immunoSEQ multiplex PCR; TCRdb's version includes in-frame clones alone and lacks a portion of them. V, J and clone size are those of that table, while D and trimming were read from the DNA. The sample records 200,000 to 250,000 clones, 75% to 85% being singletons. This record belongs to a study of blood T cell repertoires in COVID-19. Trimming left V 2 bases short and J 1 base short, with 12 bases between. The germline gives CDR1 SNHLY, CDR2 FYNNEI. The CDR3 consists of 15 residues.

What was sequenced was peripheral blood. The gene calls are TRBV2 and TRBJ2-7, with D maybe TRBD2 (6 bases). This sequence was found in a woman between 65 and 79 years old with COVID-19, enrolled during active disease. The CDR3: CASSEQGGRSYEQYF. The CDR3 nucleotides are TGTGCCAGCAGTGAACAAGGAGGGAGGTCCTACGAGCAGTACTTC.